This TCR beta chain was documented in a study of vaccination and CD4 T cells after COVID-19. This CDR3 comprises 12 residues. CDR1 MNHEY and CDR2 SVGEGT come from the germline V gene. J lost 7 bases, V lost 6 bases, and 2 bases had no gene match. A remark on this clonotype: Antigen unknown.

The assay that was used to sequence DNA from cultured CD4+ T cells was the Oncomine TCR Beta short-read assay. MiXCR, applied by TCRdb to the PCR reads, yields one record per CDR3 protein. Among 20,000 to 25,000 distinct CDR3 sequences, around 48% were seen once, and the ten largest hold roughly 6.1%. Documented treatment: roughly 10-day PBMC culture with coronavirus spike peptide pools or control peptides (ViraFEST assay). The V call is TRBV6-2 or TRBV6-3, the J call TRBJ2-7; 11 nucleotides line up with TRBD2. The sequenced sample consisted of CD4+ T cells from blood, cultured in vitro. The TCR sequence derives from a human donor who had recovered from COVID-19. CDR3 amino acids: CASRRTSGEQYF. The CDR3 coding sequence is TGTGCCAGCAGACGGACTAGCGGGGAGCAGTACTTC.